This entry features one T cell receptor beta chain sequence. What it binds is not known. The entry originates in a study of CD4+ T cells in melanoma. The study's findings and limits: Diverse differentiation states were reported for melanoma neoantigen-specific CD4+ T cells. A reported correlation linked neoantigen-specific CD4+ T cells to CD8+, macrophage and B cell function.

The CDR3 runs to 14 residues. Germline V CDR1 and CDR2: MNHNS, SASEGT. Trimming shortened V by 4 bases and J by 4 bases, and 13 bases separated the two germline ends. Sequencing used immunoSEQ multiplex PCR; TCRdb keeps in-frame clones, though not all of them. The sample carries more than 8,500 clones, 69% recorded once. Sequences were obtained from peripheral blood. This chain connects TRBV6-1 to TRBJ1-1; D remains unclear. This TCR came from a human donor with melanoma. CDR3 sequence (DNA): TGTGCCAGCAGTGTAGAAGGGTCGGGCACTGAAGCTTTCTTT. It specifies CASSVEGSGTEAFF.